The TCR beta chain under discussion was sequenced for a study of circulating and synovial CD4+ cells in juvenile arthritis. Libraries were prepared by immunoSEQ multiplex PCR; TCRdb keeps only in-frame clonotypes and omits some of them. This table has 30,000 to 40,000 clones, around 96% appearing once. Trimming cost V 2 bases and J 4 bases; bases outside gene matches: 11. This CDR3 has 19 residues. Germline CDR1 SGHDT, CDR2 YYEEEE. V is TRBV5-6 and J is TRBJ2-2; 13 bases agree with TRBD2. The sequenced material came from CD4+ T cells from blood. This TCR was recovered from a human donor with juvenile idiopathic arthritis. CDR3 protein: CASSFPQPGLAGSTGELFF. The DNA for the CDR3 is TGTGCCAGCAGCTTCCCCCAGCCGGGACTAGCGGGGTCCACCGGGGAGCTGTTTTTT.